These 3 T cell receptor beta chains were all obtained from the same sample, sequenced in a study of T cells in Graves' hyperthyroidism and ophthalmopathy. RNA transcripts provided the source from which TCR beta CDR3 regions were amplified. An initial round of RT-PCR targeting the TCR CDR3 relied on the HTBI primer set. TCRdb re-derived calls from the multiplex PCR reads in MiXCR, one entry per CDR3 protein. The sample has fewer than 300,000 distinct CDR3 sequences; roughly 15% are singletons. The sample was blood. Every receptor here comes from a woman aged 50 to 60 with Graves' hyperthyroidism that later progressed to Graves' ophthalmopathy.

The genes are TRBV28 and TRBJ2-3, with D possibly matching TRBD2 (5 bases). Trimming cost V 6 bases and J 5 bases, with 21 bases left between them. CDR3 length equals 16 residues. Germline CDR1 MDHEN, CDR2 SYDVKM. Written as DNA, the CDR3 is TGTGCCAGCAGGCCGCGGAACGGGATCCGCGGAGATACGCAGTATTTT. It translates to CASRPRNGIRGDTQYF.

This clonotype showed up just a few times. J is TRBJ2-3 and V is TRBV29-1; D is uncertain. V lost 4 bases to trimming and J lost 6 bases, with 14 bases between them. Looked up from germline, CDR1 is SQVTM and CDR2 is ANQGSEA. The CDR3 extends over 13 amino acids. The CDR3 here is CSVVAPSADTQYF. The CDR3 nucleotides are TGCAGCGTTGTAGCCCCTTCGGCCGATACGCAGTATTTT.

Many counts were recorded for this clonotype. J is TRBJ1-5 and V is TRBV18, with unresolved D. The CDR3 is 17 amino acids. CDR1 is KGHSH and CDR2 is LQKENI in the germline V gene. V was trimmed by 0 bases and J by 0 bases, leaving 12 bases between them. The CDR3 sequence: CASSPPRGEGSNQPQHF. In DNA, the CDR3 is TGTGCCAGCTCACCACCACGAGGAGAGGGTAGCAATCAGCCCCAGCATTTT.